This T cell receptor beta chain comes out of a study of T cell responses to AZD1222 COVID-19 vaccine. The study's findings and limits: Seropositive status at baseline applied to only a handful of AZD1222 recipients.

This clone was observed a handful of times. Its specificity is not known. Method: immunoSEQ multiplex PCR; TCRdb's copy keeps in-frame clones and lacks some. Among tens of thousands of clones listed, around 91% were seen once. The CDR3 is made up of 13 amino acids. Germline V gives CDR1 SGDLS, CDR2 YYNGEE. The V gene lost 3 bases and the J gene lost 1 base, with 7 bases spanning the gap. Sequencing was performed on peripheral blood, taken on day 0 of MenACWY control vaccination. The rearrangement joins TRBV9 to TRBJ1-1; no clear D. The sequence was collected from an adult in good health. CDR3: CASSGQTNTEAFF. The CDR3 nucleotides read TGTGCCAGCAGCGGACAAACGAACACTGAAGCTTTCTTT. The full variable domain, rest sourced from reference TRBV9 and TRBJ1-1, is DSGVTQTPKHLITATGQRVTLRCSPRSGDLSVYWYQQSLDQGLQFLIQYYNGEERAKGNILERFSAQQFPDLHSELNLSSLELGDSALYFCASSGQTNTEAFFGQGTRLTVV.